Below, one T cell receptor beta chain is given with its context. The data are from a study of blood T cell repertoires in COVID-19. Study-level background: Specimens from acute and convalescent COVID-19 originated in the United States, Italy and Spain.

Cohort allocation depended upon clinical history that participants reported. Generated by immunoSEQ multiplex PCR, the TCRdb table keeps only in-frame clones and is missing some. The sample carries over 300,000 clones, 88% recorded once. Trimming removed 8 bases at V and 4 bases at J, with 16 bases between. This CDR3 spans 14 amino acids. CDR1 is WNHNN, CDR2 SYGVQD, per germline (reference sequence). The TCR sequence derives from a woman aged 30 to 39 with acute COVID-19. The V call is TRBV10-1, the J call TRBJ2-3; D possibly corresponds to TRBD2 (6 bases). Sequenced: PBMCs or T cells enriched from blood (not recorded which). The CDR3 spells CASPGGWPPDTQYF. For the CDR3, the DNA is TGCGCCAGCCCTGGGGGGTGGCCGCCAGATACGCAGTATTTT.